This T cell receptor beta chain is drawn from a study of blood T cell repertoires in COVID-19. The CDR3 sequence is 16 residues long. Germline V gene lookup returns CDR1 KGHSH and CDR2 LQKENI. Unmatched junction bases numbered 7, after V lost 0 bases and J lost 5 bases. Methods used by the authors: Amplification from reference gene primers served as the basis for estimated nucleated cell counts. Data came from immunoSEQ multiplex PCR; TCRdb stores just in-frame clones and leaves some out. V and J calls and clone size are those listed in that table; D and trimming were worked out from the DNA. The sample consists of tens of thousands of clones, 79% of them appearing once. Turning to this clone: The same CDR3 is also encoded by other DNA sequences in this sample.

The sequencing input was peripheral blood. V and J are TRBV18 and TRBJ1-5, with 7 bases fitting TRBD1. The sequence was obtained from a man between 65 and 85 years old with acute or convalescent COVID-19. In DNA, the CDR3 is TGTGCCAGCTCACCACCGGGGGACAGAGGGCATCAGCCCCAGCATTTT. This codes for CASSPPGDRGHQPQHF.